The entry below describes one T cell receptor beta chain. The data derive from a study of identical twins. The length of the CDR3 is 14 residues. Trimming stripped 3 bases from V and 5 bases from J, with 13 bases between. In TCRdb, the 5' RACE reads were re-called with MiXCR into one record per CDR3 protein. The table includes 600,000 to 700,000 distinct CDR3 sequences, 21% detected once. These data also featured in a second study, about T cells expressing NK-cell markers. This second study says: For several experiments, T cell sorting was restricted to the alpha-beta TCR population by means of an anti-gamma-delta TCR antibody. Top CD8+ clonotypes included the dominant CD3+CD56+NKG2C+ clonotypes in 5 or 6 donors. In a handful of donors, dominant clonotypes made up about 25-60.1% of CD3+CD56-NKG2C+ cells.

What was sequenced was PBMCs. J is TRBJ2-5 and V is TRBV12-3 or TRBV12-4; D gene uncertain. The TCR sequence derives from a woman aged 18-35 years in good health. CDR3: CASSLREVRETQYF. CDR3 nucleotide sequence: TGTGCCAGCAGTTTGCGAGAGGTTCGGGAGACCCAGTACTTC.